These 11 T cell receptor beta chains originate from one sample sequenced in a study of T cell responses to AZD1222 COVID-19 vaccine. Method: immunoSEQ multiplex PCR; TCRdb's copy keeps in-frame clones and lacks some. The table records 96,000 or so clones, approximately 90% of them present only once. The sequencing here drew on peripheral blood, taken on day 0 of AZD1222 vaccination. These receptors were collected from an adult in good health.

The V call is TRBV2, the J call TRBJ1-5; 7 nucleotides align to TRBD1. There are 13 residues in the CDR3. Per the germline V gene, CDR1 is SNHLY and CDR2 is FYNNEI. V gave up 6 bases and J gave up 6 bases; unmatched junction bases: 5. CDR3 region: CASRGQRPQPQHF. In DNA, the CDR3 is TGTGCCAGCAGGGGACAGAGACCTCAGCCCCAGCATTTT. Based on the CDR3 plus reference TRBV2 and TRBJ1-5, the full variable domain is EPEVTQTPSHQVTQMGQEVILRCVPISNHLYFYWYRQILGQKVEFLVSFYNNEISEKSEIFDDQFSVERPDGSNFTLKIRSTKLEDSAMYFCASRGQRPQPQHFGDGTRLSIL.

The J gene is TRBJ1-2, the V gene TRBV21-1. TRBV21-1 is a pseudogene locus. The CDR3 extends over 16 amino acids. CDR3 DNA sequence: TGTGCCAGCAGCAAAGTTCTTAGGAGAGCTAACTATGGCTACACCTTC. It encodes CASSKVLRRANYGYTF.

The V and J genes are TRBV2 and TRBJ2-3; 11 bases fit TRBD1. CDR1 and CDR2 from the germline V gene are SNHLY and FYNNEI. This CDR3 has 14 amino acids. The V segment lost 6 bases and the J segment 5 bases; nucleotides outside the gene matches: 4. CDR3: CASSGQGARDTQYF. The CDR3 region has the DNA TGTGCCAGCAGCGGACAGGGGGCGCGAGATACGCAGTATTTT.

The chain combines TRBV7-9 with TRBJ1-5; the match to TRBD1 covers 7 bases. V lost 5 bases and J lost 13; bases outside the gene matches: 17. Germline V gene lookup returns CDR1 SEHNR and CDR2 FQNEAQ (reference sequence). The CDR3 length is 15 residues. In DNA form, the CDR3 reads TGTGCCAGCAGCGGAATTGGGACAGATGCGCACCTTCAGCATTTT. Encoded protein: CASSGIGTDAHLQHF.

With respect to this clone: Other DNA sequences in the sample encode the same CDR3. The chain's CDR3 is CASSLGSSGNTIYF. The CDR3 DNA reads TGCGCCAGCAGCTTGGGTTCCTCTGGAAACACCATATATTTT. The genes are TRBV5-1 and TRBJ1-3; no reliable D call. Trimming pared 0 bases from V and 0 bases from J, leaving 4 bases between. This CDR3 is 14 amino acids long. Germline CDR1 and CDR2: SGHRS and YFSETQ.

V usage is TRBV4-3 and J usage is TRBJ1-2, with 7 positions matching TRBD1. Germline V gene data show CDR1 as LGHNA and CDR2 as YSLEER. This CDR3 is built from 15 residues. V shed 1 base and J 8 bases; nucleotides not matched to a gene: 10. DNA of the CDR3: TGCGCCAGCAGCCAAGGGCTAAGCCAGGGGGACGGCTACACCTTC. This sequence encodes CASSQGLSQGDGYTF.

The CDR3 loop reads CASSSGGTKYEQYF. In DNA, the CDR3 is TGTGCCAGCAGCTCAGGGGGAACTAAGTACGAGCAGTACTTC. The V call is TRBV7-9, the J call TRBJ2-7; 7 bases are a match to TRBD1. The CDR3 consists of 14 residues. The J segment lost 4 bases and the V segment lost 4 bases, leaving 7 bases of the junction unmatched. CDR1 is SEHNR and CDR2 is FQNEAQ in the germline V gene (reference sequence).

The V and J genes are TRBV19 and TRBJ1-1; D is unresolved. This CDR3 is 14 amino acids long. CDR1 LNHDA and CDR2 SQIVND come from the germline V gene (reference sequence). Trimming took 7 bases from V and 4 from J, leaving 16 bases between them. The CDR3 here is CASTPAKGSTEAFF. The CDR3 DNA follows: TGTGCCAGTACCCCGGCCAAGGGTTCCACTGAAGCTTTCTTT.

Concerning this clone: In the same sample, other DNA sequences code for this CDR3. This rearrangement joins TRBV29-1 to TRBJ1-2; D uncertain. V was cut by 4 bases and J by 2 bases, with 8 bases left in between. The CDR3 loop spans 12 amino acids. Per germline, CDR1 SQVTM and CDR2 ANQGSEA. The CDR3 region has the DNA TGCAGCGTTGGGGCAGGCAACTATGGCTACACCTTC. Protein sequence: CSVGAGNYGYTF.

About this clone itself: The CDR3 carries no conserved terminal phenylalanine or tryptophan, so it likely arises from a read error. It is unclear where the CDR3 begins or ends on the DNA, so no DNA is shown, and the CDR3 is as TCRdb lists it. This chain links TRBV4-1 with TRBJ1-6. Germline CDR1 is MGHRA and CDR2 is YSYEKL. The CDR3 totals 8 residues, both ends included. This CDR3 reads CASSHSQI.

The CDR3 DNA follows: TGTGCCAGCAGTTTACCTTTAGGGACAGGGGTAGGGTTCTACGAGCAGTACTTC. It yields the protein CASSLPLGTGVGFYEQYF. The V gene is TRBV28, the J gene TRBJ2-7; 10 nucleotides match TRBD1. Germline lookup yields CDR1 MDHEN and CDR2 SYDVKM. The CDR3 runs to 18 residues. V lost 2 bases and J lost 3; bases outside the gene matches: 13.